Below are 12 T cell receptor beta chains sequenced from a single sample in a study of T cells in Graves' hyperthyroidism and ophthalmopathy (dated by TCRdb to the late 2010s). The library was prepared using multiplex PCR. TCRdb shows the sequencer as Illumina HiSeq 2000. Amplification of TCR beta CDR3 regions was carried out from RNA transcripts. A first-round RT-PCR of the TCR CDR3 used the HTBI primer set with the Qiagen OneStep RT-PCR kit. Using fastp trimming at Q25 and MiXCR clonotype assembly, TCRdb reanalyzed the public sequencing data and kept in-frame beta chains. Entries are consolidated by CDR3 protein sequence, retaining the most common genes and DNA. The sample has 600,000 to 650,000 distinct CDR3 sequences on record, roughly 17% of them singletons. Around 4% of the sample lies in the top ten. The sample comprised blood. These receptors came from a woman aged 25 to 39 with Graves' hyperthyroidism.

The chain joins TRBV27 to TRBJ2-1, with TRBD2 identical over 10 bases. After removal of 1 base from V and 6 bases from J, the junction contained 3 bases not matched to a gene. Germline lookup yields CDR1 MNHEY and CDR2 SMNVEV (reference sequence). CDR3 length equals 15 residues. CDR3 sequence: CASSLFPSGSNEQFF. CDR3 DNA: TGTGCCAGCAGTTTATTCCCTAGCGGGAGCAATGAGCAGTTCTTC.

To note about this clonotype: Given a much more abundant clone one base away, this may be a read error. The chain couples TRBV12-3 or TRBV12-4 to TRBJ2-5; D possibly corresponds to TRBD1 (6 bases). Trimming left V 7 bases short and J 4 bases short, with 13 bases between. CDR3 length: 13 amino acids. This CDR3 reads CASNSQTGETQYF. CDR3 nucleotide sequence: TGTGCCAGCAATTCTCAGACAGGAGAGACCCAGTACTTC.

In its sample, this clonotype was seen many times. This chain uses TRBV7-9 with TRBJ2-7, with 8 bases matching TRBD2. The CDR3 spans 14 residues. Germline V CDR1 and CDR2: SEHNR, FQNEAQ (reference sequence). Trimming cost V 6 bases and J 0 bases; bases outside gene matches: 4. The CDR3 sequence is CASSSLAGSYEQYF. CDR3 nucleotides: TGTGCCAGCAGTAGTCTAGCGGGCTCCTACGAGCAGTACTTC.

This clonotype was seen more than once but under ten times. Lacking the conserved final phenylalanine or tryptophan, this CDR3 likely reflects a read error. The genes are TRBV20-1 and TRBJ2-7; possibly TRBD2 for D (5 bases). CDR3 size: 14 residues. CDR1 and CDR2 from the germline V gene are DFQATT and SNEGSKA (reference sequence). Trimming took 0 bases from V and 4 from J, leaving 13 bases between them. The chain's CDR3 is CSARDLRRRYEQYL. CDR3 coding DNA: TGCAGTGCTAGAGATCTCAGGAGGCGGTACGAGCAGTACCTC.

In its sample, this clonotype was seen many times. This chain uses TRBV27 with TRBJ2-2; D call uncertain. In germline, CDR1 is MNHEY, CDR2 SMNVEV (reference sequence). CDR3 length: 11 residues. V was cut by 10 bases and J by 6 bases, with 9 bases left in between. The CDR3 here is CATTSSGELFF. CDR3 in DNA: TGTGCCACCACAAGTTCCGGGGAGCTGTTTTTT.

The V call is TRBV7-2, the J call TRBJ2-2, with 7 positions matching TRBD2. J gave up 5 bases and V 8 bases, and 8 bases lay outside the gene matches. This CDR3 region has 14 residues. CDR1 and CDR2 from the germline V gene are SGHTA and FQGNSA. The CDR3 protein is CASFLGGETGELFF. CDR3 in DNA: TGTGCCAGCTTCCTGGGGGGGGAAACCGGGGAGCTGTTTTTT.

The chain has TRBV5-4 and TRBJ2-2; 11 nucleotides match TRBD1. CDR3 length: 15 amino acids. CDR1 is SGHNT, CDR2 YYREEE, per germline (reference sequence). Losses at the gene ends were 4 bases for V and 4 bases for J; bases not matched to a gene: 3. CDR3 DNA: TGTGCCAGCAGCCGTGGGACAGGGGGCACCGGGGAGCTGTTTTTT. This codes for CASSRGTGGTGELFF. The whole variable domain, filled in from reference TRBV5-4 and TRBJ2-2, reads ETGVTQSPTHLIKTRGQQVTLRCSSQSGHNTVSWYQQALGQGPQFIFQYYREEENGRGNFPPRFSGLQFPNYSSELNVNALELDDSALYLCASSRGTGGTGELFFGEGSRLTVL.

In its sample, this clonotype was seen a few times. The CDR3 DNA reads as TGCAGTGCTAGAGGTGGACAGGGGAACCATAATTCACCCCTCCACTTT. Its protein is CSARGGQGNHNSPLHF. The chain employs TRBV20-1 and TRBJ1-6, with 9 bases identical to TRBD1. Germline V CDR1 and CDR2: DFQATT, SNEGSKA (reference sequence). This CDR3 region has 16 residues. Trimming at V came to 1 base and at J to 5 bases, leaving 6 bases not matched to a gene.

This clonotype has more than one count but fewer than ten. J is TRBJ1-3 and V is TRBV27; D is ambiguous. This CDR3 region has 14 residues. Trimming left V 6 bases short and J 7 bases short, with 16 bases between. CDR1 is MNHEY and CDR2 is SMNVEV in the germline V gene (reference sequence). CDR3 amino acids: CASSTAARGNTIYF. The CDR3 nucleotides read TGTGCCAGCAGCACCGCGGCGCGAGGGAACACCATATATTTT.

This clonotype occurred many times. V gene TRBV7-2 combines with J gene TRBJ1-4, with TRBD1 as a possible D gene (5 bases). Trimming removed 5 bases at V and 6 bases at J, with 16 bases between. The CDR3 extends over 15 amino acids. Germline CDR1 SGHTA, CDR2 FQGNSA. CDR3 sequence (DNA): TGTGCCAGCAGCCCCTGGGGACGGGAGGATGAAAAACTGTTTTTT. Protein: CASSPWGREDEKLFF.

In the case of this clonotype: A read error is possible here, since a much larger clone lies one base away. This rearrangement joins TRBV9 to TRBJ1-1; D may be TRBD1 (5 bases). CDR3 size: 13 residues. Germline lookup yields CDR1 SGDLS and CDR2 YYNGEE. CDR3 residues: CTSSPRGFTEAFF. CDR3 in DNA: TGTACCAGCAGCCCAAGGGGCTTCACTGAAGCTTTCTTT.

This clonotype was observed at least ten times. V and J are TRBV18 and TRBJ2-4; 10 bases agree with TRBD1. The CDR3 has 13 residues. V was pared by 6 bases and J by 7 bases, with 3 bases of the junction left unmatched. In germline, CDR1 is KGHSH, CDR2 LQKENI. This CDR3 reads CASSTGQGNIQYF. CDR3 DNA sequence: TGTGCCAGCTCCACGGGACAGGGGAACATTCAGTACTTC.